Listed here is a single T cell receptor beta chain. As handled by the study authors: It was from reference gene primer amplification that nucleated cell counts were estimated. Sequencing was performed with immunoSEQ multiplex PCR; in TCRdb, only in-frame clones are kept and a portion is missing. That table is the source of V, J and clone size, and D and trimming were worked out from the DNA. The table lists under 100,000 clones, about 89% of them singletons, with about a sixth in the top ten. This record comes from a study of blood T cell repertoires in COVID-19. Whole-study context: Spain, Italy and the United States supplied samples that represented acute and convalescent COVID-19.

The CDR3 runs to 12 residues. The V and J ends lost 7 bases and 0 bases respectively, with 3 bases between them. The sequencing sample was made of peripheral blood. The origin of this receptor is a human donor in a cohort sampled during active COVID-19. V and J are TRBV12-3 or TRBV12-4 and TRBJ2-2, with D unclear. The CDR3 sequence: CASTSNTGELFF. The CDR3 DNA reads as TGTGCCAGCACCTCGAACACCGGGGAGCTGTTTTTT.